A single sample is the source of the 24 T cell receptor beta chains below, sequenced in a study of T cell changes during pregnancy in multiple sclerosis. The assay was immunoSEQ multiplex PCR, and TCRdb's table has in-frame clones only and misses some. Among fewer than 45,000 clones listed, roughly 93% were seen once. Sample: CD8+ T cells from peripheral blood mononuclear cells, taken in the third trimester of pregnancy. The receptors were sampled from a female donor with multiple sclerosis, enrolled in a pregnancy study.

CDR3 sequence (DNA): TGTGCCAGCAGTTACTCGGCTAGCGGGAGTTACGAGCAGTACTTC. It encodes CASSYSASGSYEQYF. This sequence joins TRBV6-5 and TRBJ2-7; 10 nucleotides agree with TRBD2. Per the germline V gene, CDR1 is MNHEY and CDR2 is SVGAGI. The CDR3 covers 15 residues. With 0 bases clipped from V and 4 bases from J, the junction kept 3 bases outside the gene matches.

The chain combines TRBV6-4 with TRBJ1-5; no clear D gene. The CDR3 has 13 residues. The V and J ends lost 0 bases and 4 bases respectively, with 4 bases between them. From germline, CDR1 is MRHNA and CDR2 SNTAGT. CDR3: CASSDSRNQPQHF. CDR3 DNA: TGTGCCAGCAGTGACTCGCGGAATCAGCCCCAGCATTTT.

V is TRBV27 and J is TRBJ2-1; D is perhaps TRBD1 (5 bases). The CDR3 extends over 14 amino acids. V shed 3 bases and J shed 11 bases, with 17 bases lying between them. The germline V gene encodes CDR1 MNHEY and CDR2 SMNVEV (reference sequence). CDR3 in DNA: TGTGCCAGCAGTTTCGAGAGCTCAGGGAACCAGCAGTTCTTC. Its protein is CASSFESSGNQQFF.

This clone was picked up a small number of times. V gene TRBV2 combines with J gene TRBJ2-1, with 7 bases that match TRBD1. Losses at the gene ends were 3 bases for V and 5 bases for J; bases not matched to a gene: 7. Germline lookup yields CDR1 SNHLY and CDR2 FYNNEI. The CDR3 sequence is 15 residues long. The CDR3 loop reads CASSDYRGVHNEQFF. The CDR3 DNA follows: TGTGCCAGCAGTGACTACAGGGGAGTCCACAATGAGCAGTTCTTC.

The rearrangement uses TRBV29-1 and TRBJ2-7, with 9 positions matching TRBD1. This CDR3 spans 13 amino acids. Per the germline V gene, CDR1 is SQVTM and CDR2 is ANQGSEA. Trimming cost V 8 bases and J 1 base; bases outside gene matches: 6. In nucleotides, the CDR3 is TGCAGCACAAGACAGGGGGGGTCCTACGAGCAGTACTTC. Residues: CSTRQGGSYEQYF.

V gene TRBV27 combines with J gene TRBJ2-7; 7 bases match TRBD2. This CDR3 contains 14 residues. The germline V gene encodes CDR1 MNHEY and CDR2 SMNVEV (reference sequence). V lost 3 bases and J lost 3; bases outside the gene matches: 5. This chain's CDR3 is CASSFGTTNYEQYF. CDR3 coding DNA: TGTGCCAGCAGTTTCGGGACTACAAACTACGAGCAGTACTTC.

This chain joins TRBV13 and TRBJ2-1; D unresolved. V was pared by 3 bases and J by 7 bases, with 7 bases between. The CDR3 is made up of 12 amino acids. CDR1 and CDR2 from the germline V gene are PRHDT and FYEKMQ (reference sequence). For the CDR3, the DNA is TGTGCCAGCAGCTTCCTAGATAATGAGCAGTTCTTC. Its protein product is CASSFLDNEQFF. Looking up the rest from reference TRBV13 and TRBJ2-1 gives the full variable domain: AAGVIQSPRHLIKEKRETATLKCYPIPRHDTVYWYQQGPGQDPQFLISFYEKMQSDKGSIPDRFSAQQFSDYHSELNMSSLELGDSALYFCASSFLDNEQFFGPGTRLTVL.

V is TRBV4-3 and J is TRBJ2-3, with D possibly being TRBD2 (5 bases). The CDR3 is made up of 17 amino acids. From germline, CDR1 is LGHNA and CDR2 YSLEER. Between the trimmed V and J ends, which lost 0 bases and 5 bases, there was a span of 18 bases. The CDR3 loop reads CASSQDGSSLSVDTQYF. CDR3 bases: TGCGCCAGCAGCCAAGATGGGAGCTCCTTGAGTGTAGATACGCAGTATTTT.

CDR3 in DNA: TGCGCCAGCAGCTTTTCAGGGGGCCCCTTCGGGCAGTACTTC. Encoded protein: CASSFSGGPFGQYF. The J gene is TRBJ2-7, the V gene TRBV5-1; 8 nucleotides agree with TRBD1. Germline trimming cut 2 bases from V and 9 bases from J; bases unmatched to any gene: 10. Germline CDR1 reads SGHRS; CDR2 reads YFSETQ. The CDR3 consists of 14 residues.

The J gene is TRBJ2-5, the V gene TRBV7-9, with TRBD1 identical over 9 bases. The J segment lost 5 bases and the V segment lost 5 bases, leaving 9 bases of the junction unmatched. Germline V gene sequence: CDR1 SEHNR, CDR2 FQNEAQ (reference sequence). The CDR3 runs to 15 residues. The CDR3 spells CASSQGQGGLETQYF. The CDR3 DNA reads as TGTGCCAGCAGCCAGGGACAGGGAGGGCTTGAGACCCAGTACTTC.

The V call is TRBV10-1, the J call TRBJ1-2; possible D gene TRBD1, 5 bases. Trimming shortened V by 2 bases and J by 11 bases, and 12 bases separated the two germline ends. This CDR3 has 12 residues. Per the germline V gene, CDR1 is WNHNN and CDR2 is SYGVQD (reference sequence). The CDR3 bases are TGCGCCAGCAGTGAGGTCGGGGGGATATACACCTTC. Amino acids: CASSEVGGIYTF.

The chain has TRBV7-9 and TRBJ2-7; TRBD2 matches 7 bases. V dropped 5 bases and J dropped 6; count of bases not matched to a gene: 4. The CDR3 length is 12 residues. CDR1 and CDR2 (germline): SEHNR, FQNEAQ (reference sequence). The CDR3 DNA reads TGTGCCAGCAGCCCTCCTAGCGGCGAGCAGTACTTC. It yields the protein CASSPPSGEQYF. The variable domain in full, with the rest retrieved from reference TRBV7-9 and TRBJ2-7, is DTGVSQNPRHKITKRGQNVTFRCDPISEHNRLYWYRQTLGQGPEFLTYFQNEAQLEKSRLLSDRFSAERPKGSFSTLEIQRTEQGDSAMYLCASSPPSGEQYFGPGTRLTVT.

Comments on this clone: This CDR3 is also generated by other DNA sequences in the sample. The chain uses TRBV29-1 and TRBJ2-2; D not certain. This CDR3 spans 13 amino acids. Germline V CDR1 and CDR2: SQVTM, ANQGSEA. Trimming stripped 5 bases from V and 1 base from J, with 8 bases between. The CDR3 sequence is CSVKAVNTGELFF. The CDR3 DNA follows: TGCAGCGTTAAGGCGGTGAACACCGGGGAGCTGTTTTTT.

The chain couples TRBV6-5 to TRBJ2-7; 11 bases are a match to TRBD2. CDR3 length: 16 amino acids. With V trimmed by 4 bases and J by 0 bases, 5 bases remained unmatched. Germline V gene sequence: CDR1 MNHEY, CDR2 SVGAGI. The chain's CDR3 is CASSSGLADSSYEQYF. The DNA of the CDR3 is TGTGCCAGCAGTTCGGGACTAGCGGATAGCTCCTACGAGCAGTACTTC.

The chain has TRBV25-1 and TRBJ2-1; 7 bases match TRBD2. This CDR3 region has 18 residues. The ends lost 2 bases at V and 0 bases at J; junction bases unmatched: 10. Germline CDR1 MGHDK, CDR2 SYGVNS. CDR3 amino acids: CASSESSLAESSYNEQFF. CDR3 in DNA: TGTGCCAGCAGTGAAAGCTCCCTAGCGGAAAGCTCCTACAATGAGCAGTTCTTC. Full variable domain (remainder filled in from reference TRBV25-1 and TRBJ2-1): EADIYQTPRYLVIGTGKKITLECSQTMGHDKMYWYQQDPGMELHLIHYSYGVNSTEKGDLSSESTVSRIRTEHFPLTLESARPSHTSQYLCASSESSLAESSYNEQFFGPGTRLTVL.

The chain combines TRBV5-6 with TRBJ2-7, with 13 bases identical to TRBD2. Unmatched junction bases numbered 8, after V lost 2 bases and J lost 3 bases. Germline CDR1 reads SGHDT; CDR2 reads YYEEEE. The CDR3 runs 17 residues. CDR3 region: CASSLELAGGPGYEQYF. CDR3 DNA sequence: TGTGCCAGCAGCTTAGAACTAGCGGGAGGGCCCGGCTACGAGCAGTACTTC.

The J gene is TRBJ2-3, the V gene TRBV30; D is unresolved. From germline, CDR1 is GTSNPN and CDR2 SVGIG (reference sequence). The CDR3 contains 12 residues. The V end was cut by 2 bases, the J end by 2 bases, with 5 bases between. CDR3 region: CAWSSYTDTQYF. The CDR3 nucleotides are TGTGCCTGGAGTTCCTACACAGATACGCAGTATTTT.

The J gene is TRBJ2-1, the V gene TRBV2; TRBD1 agrees at 8 bases. CDR1 is SNHLY and CDR2 is FYNNEI in the germline V gene. Trimming took 4 bases from V and 7 from J; bases not matched to a gene: 9. This CDR3 is built from 15 residues. The CDR3 bases are TGTGCCAGCAGTGTTTATCGACAGGGGATTAATGAGCAGTTCTTC. It is translated as CASSVYRQGINEQFF.

The CDR3 bases are TGTGCCAGCAGCTTTAGTTACCCCGGGACTAGCGGGATCAAATTCTTC. Protein sequence: CASSFSYPGTSGIKFF. The chain is built from TRBV7-8 and TRBJ2-1; 13 bases align to TRBD2. The germline V gene has CDR1 SGHVS and CDR2 FQNEAQ. J lost 16 bases, V lost 3 bases, and 15 bases had no gene match. This CDR3 has 16 amino acids.

The chain links TRBV4-1 to TRBJ2-6; the D gene is possibly TRBD2 (5 bases). V was cut by 0 bases and J by 3 bases, with 9 bases left in between. CDR3 size: 16 residues. The germline V gene has CDR1 MGHRA and CDR2 YSYEKL. In nucleotides, the CDR3 is TGCGCCAGCAGCCAAGAGGGAGCAAATGGGGCCAACGTCCTGACTTTC. Translating gives CASSQEGANGANVLTF.

The table lists this clone with a count of one. CDR3 nucleotide sequence: TGTGCCAGCAGCTTGGCCTCCTTGGGACAGCATTACGAGCAGTACTTC. Protein sequence: CASSLASLGQHYEQYF. This chain joins TRBV5-4 and TRBJ2-7; 7 nucleotides line up with TRBD1. The V and J ends lost 0 bases and 4 bases, in that order; junction bases with no gene match: 10. CDR1 is SGHNT and CDR2 is YYREEE in the germline V gene (reference sequence). The CDR3 has 16 amino acids. Full variable domain (missing parts from reference TRBV5-4 and TRBJ2-7): ETGVTQSPTHLIKTRGQQVTLRCSSQSGHNTVSWYQQALGQGPQFIFQYYREEENGRGNFPPRFSGLQFPNYSSELNVNALELDDSALYLCASSLASLGQHYEQYFGPGTRLTVT.

This clone was detected once. For the CDR3, the DNA is TGTGCCAGTATAGACAGCCAGATGAACACTGAAGCTTTCTTT. It yields the protein CASIDSQMNTEAFF. The chain recombines TRBV19 with TRBJ1-1, with TRBD1 as a possible D gene (5 bases). Germline V gene lookup returns CDR1 LNHDA and CDR2 SQIVND (reference sequence). The CDR3 length is 14 residues. Trimming cost V 7 bases and J 0 bases, with 12 bases left between them.

The rearrangement uses TRBV21-1 and TRBJ1-5; the table's D call, TRBD1, has no DNA check behind it. TRBV21-1 represents a pseudogene. There are 13 residues in the CDR3. DNA of the CDR3: TGTGCCCCCAGGACAGGGAACAATCAGCCCCAGCATTTT. Translating gives CAPRTGNNQPQHF.

CDR3 in amino acids: CASSLGGPNYEQYF. As DNA, the CDR3 is TGTGCCAGCAGCTTGGGTGGTCCTAATTACGAGCAGTACTTC. J is TRBJ2-7 and V is TRBV5-8; no clear D gene. The V gene lost 0 bases and the J gene lost 4 bases, with 11 bases spanning the gap. Germline assignment: CDR1 SGHTS and CDR2 YDEGEE. This CDR3 is 14 amino acids long.